The 29 T cell receptor beta chains given below trace back to one sample, sequenced in a study of shared clonotypes between healthy human individuals. Assay: immunoSEQ multiplex PCR; the TCRdb copy retains only in-frame clones and omits some. This sample carries 500,000 to 550,000 clones, 90% to 97% of them seen once, and the ten largest clones take 0.05% to 0.08%. Sequencing was done on a sample of naive CD4+ T cells sorted from blood. The subset was: CD45RA+ positively selected. The receptors come from a woman aged 25 to 39 in good health.

The chain employs TRBV18 and TRBJ2-1; the D gene is possibly TRBD2 (5 bases). Germline loops: CDR1 KGHSH, CDR2 LQKENI. V shed 2 bases and J shed 6 bases, with 8 bases lying between them. The CDR3 contains 13 residues. CDR3 sequence reads: CASSPEGINEQFF. CDR3 bases: TGTGCCAGCTCACCAGAGGGTATCAATGAGCAGTTCTTC.

The chain is built from TRBV6-1 and TRBJ2-3, with TRBD2 matching 9 bases. This CDR3 comprises 15 residues. The germline CDR1 and CDR2 sequences are MNHNS and SASEGT. The ends lost 6 bases at V and 8 bases at J; junction bases unmatched: 12. The CDR3, as DNA: TGTGCCAGCAGAGATAGCGGGAGTGGGTTGGGTACGCAGTATTTT. Protein: CASRDSGSGLGTQYF.

V and J are TRBV19 and TRBJ1-1, with 12 bases lining up with TRBD1. The germline CDR1 and CDR2 sequences are LNHDA and SQIVND (reference sequence). The trim removed 9 bases at V and 1 base at J, leaving 0 bases unmatched. This CDR3 is 13 amino acids long. The CDR3 DNA is TGTGCCAGGGGACAGGGGGCGAACACTGAAGCTTTCTTT. It encodes CARGQGANTEAFF.

The gene calls are TRBV2 and TRBJ2-3; 11 bases match TRBD2. This CDR3 spans 15 amino acids. Germline-derived CDR1 and CDR2 are SNHLY and FYNNEI. Trimming cost V 6 bases and J 4 bases; bases outside gene matches: 6. CDR3 in amino acids: CASRIAGGMSDTQYF. Here the CDR3 DNA reads TGTGCCAGCAGAATAGCGGGAGGGATGTCAGATACGCAGTATTTT.

In regard to this clone: Other DNA sequences of this sample code for an identical CDR3. CDR3 sequence: CASSQNNYGYTF. In DNA form, the CDR3 reads TGTGCCAGCAGCCAAAATAACTATGGCTACACCTTC. The chain uses TRBV7-9 and TRBJ1-2; D is unresolved. Trimming pared 5 bases from V and 1 base from J, leaving 5 bases between. Germline CDR1 is SEHNR and CDR2 is FQNEAQ (reference sequence). This CDR3 is built from 12 residues.

This chain joins TRBV5-5 and TRBJ2-2; TRBD2 matches at 10 bases. The CDR3 totals 16 residues. Unmatched junction bases numbered 3, after V lost 1 base and J lost 3 bases. Germline V lookup: CDR1 SGHKS, CDR2 YYEKEE (reference sequence). CDR3 sequence: CASSLPSGSDTGELFF. The CDR3 region has the DNA TGTGCCAGCAGCTTGCCTAGCGGGAGCGACACCGGGGAGCTGTTTTTT.

V usage is TRBV9 and J usage is TRBJ2-2; the D is unclear. Germline V gene data show CDR1 as SGDLS and CDR2 as YYNGEE. The V end lost 2 bases, the J end lost 4 bases, and 12 bases lay between the germline ends. The CDR3 extends over 15 amino acids. CDR3 nucleotides: TGTGCCAGCAGCGTCTTGAAGAGTGTCACCGGGGAGCTGTTTTTT. Its translation is CASSVLKSVTGELFF.

The chain links TRBV14 to TRBJ2-1, with TRBD2 as a possible D gene (5 bases). The CDR3 loop spans 15 amino acids. Looked up from germline, CDR1 is SGHDN and CDR2 is FVKESK. V was trimmed by 1 base and J by 0 bases, leaving 7 bases between them. This CDR3 reads CASSQGRASYNEQFF. The CDR3 nucleotides read TGTGCCAGCAGCCAAGGGCGGGCCTCCTACAATGAGCAGTTCTTC.

V gene TRBV15 combines with J gene TRBJ1-2; possibly TRBD1 for D (6 bases). Germline CDR1 is LNHNV and CDR2 is YYDKDF (reference sequence). V lost 0 bases, J lost 6 bases, and 14 bases lay in between. The CDR3 has 15 amino acids. The CDR3 reads CATSRDKAGVNGYTF. The CDR3 nucleotides are TGTGCCACCAGCAGAGACAAAGCAGGGGTGAATGGCTACACCTTC.

This chain links TRBV5-1 with TRBJ2-3; D gene uncertain. The CDR3 extends over 11 amino acids. Germline V CDR1 and CDR2: SGHRS, YFSETQ. Trimming took off 5 bases at V and 6 bases at J, with 7 bases between the two ends. This CDR3 is CASRETDTQYF. CDR3 coding DNA: TGCGCCAGCAGAGAAACTGATACGCAGTATTTT.

The chain employs TRBV6-5 and TRBJ1-1, with unresolved D. The CDR3 is 13 residues long. Germline CDR1 is MNHEY and CDR2 is SVGAGI. Trimming shortened V by 7 bases and J by 1 base, and 10 bases separated the two germline ends. CDR3 residues: CASKVQSNTEAFF. CDR3 bases: TGTGCCAGCAAAGTCCAGTCGAACACTGAAGCTTTCTTT.

J is TRBJ1-2 and V is TRBV6-1; D perhaps matches TRBD1 (5 bases). V lost 10 bases and J 4 bases, leaving 13 bases between the germline ends. CDR1 and CDR2 (germline): MNHNS, SASEGT. The CDR3 length is 12 residues. CDR3 in amino acids: CATGTDAYGYTF. In DNA, the CDR3 is TGTGCCACCGGGACGGACGCCTATGGCTACACCTTC.

Only one count was recorded for this clone. The J gene is TRBJ2-4, the V gene TRBV5-1, with D hard to call. Trimming cost V 0 bases and J 7 bases, with 8 bases left between them. This CDR3 region has 13 residues. Germline CDR1 SGHRS, CDR2 YFSETQ. This chain's CDR3 is CASSLDGWNIQYF. The DNA for the CDR3 is TGCGCCAGCAGCTTGGACGGATGGAACATTCAGTACTTC. Supplemented by reference TRBV5-1 and TRBJ2-4, the full variable domain reads KAGVTQTPRYLIKTRGQQVTLSCSPISGHRSVSWYQQTPGQGLQFLFEYFSETQRNKGNFPGRFSGRQFSNSRSEMNVSTLELGDSALYLCASSLDGWNIQYFGAGTRLSVL.

This rearrangement joins TRBV19 to TRBJ2-4, with 11 bases that match TRBD2. The CDR3 is made up of 17 amino acids. V gave up 6 bases and J gave up 0 bases; unmatched junction bases: 7. The germline V gene has CDR1 LNHDA and CDR2 SQIVND (reference sequence). CDR3 DNA sequence: TGTGCCAGTAGGGGTAGCGGGAGGGCCGTAGCCAAAAACATTCAGTACTTC. It translates to CASRGSGRAVAKNIQYF.

The chain carries TRBV27 and TRBJ1-2; possible D gene TRBD1, 5 bases. CDR1 and CDR2 (germline): MNHEY, SMNVEV (reference sequence). Trimming removed 5 bases from V and 2 bases from J, with 12 bases in between. This CDR3 contains 14 residues. CDR3 bases: TGTGCCAGCAGTCCCACGGGGCCCAACTATGGCTACACCTTC. The encoded protein is CASSPTGPNYGYTF.

The rearrangement links TRBV4-1 to TRBJ1-5; D ambiguous. This CDR3 contains 16 residues. Between the trimmed V and J ends, which lost 2 bases and 2 bases, there was a span of 13 bases. CDR1 is MGHRA and CDR2 is YSYEKL in the germline V gene. The CDR3 protein is CASSQYRVPGNQPQHF. CDR3 DNA: TGCGCCAGCAGCCAATACCGGGTTCCTGGCAATCAGCCCCAGCATTTT.

V usage is TRBV10-3 and J usage is TRBJ1-1; tentatively, D is TRBD1 (5 bases). The V end lost 2 bases, the J end lost 4 bases, and 17 bases lay between the germline ends. The CDR3 has 16 amino acids. The germline gives CDR1 ENHRY, CDR2 SYGVKD. CDR3 sequence (DNA): TGTGCCATCAGTGAGACCTTCCGGGGGGGGATCACTGAAGCTTTCTTT. It yields the protein CAISETFRGGITEAFF.

CDR3 in amino acids: CASNLPRGQGDQPQHF. CDR3 in DNA: TGTGCCAGTAACCTCCCCCGGGGACAGGGCGATCAGCCCCAGCATTTT. The J gene is TRBJ1-5, the V gene TRBV19; 9 bases are a match to TRBD1. The trim removed 7 bases at V and 5 bases at J, leaving 12 bases unmatched. The CDR3 loop spans 16 amino acids. Germline CDR1 reads LNHDA; CDR2 reads SQIVND (reference sequence).

The chain joins TRBV28 to TRBJ2-7; TRBD2 matches 13 bases. V lost 5 bases to trimming and J lost 3 bases; unmatched junction nucleotides: 10. Germline V CDR1 and CDR2: MDHEN, SYDVKM. The CDR3 is made up of 17 amino acids. The DNA of the CDR3 is TGTGCCAGCAGTCGACCTGGGGGACTAGCGGGAAACTACGAGCAGTACTTC. Its translation: CASSRPGGLAGNYEQYF. Full variable domain (outside the CDR3, taken from reference TRBV28 and TRBJ2-7): DVKVTQSSRYLVKRTGEKVFLECVQDMDHENMFWYRQDPGLGLRLIYFSYDVKMKEKGDIPEGYSVSREKKERFSLILESASTNQTSMYLCASSRPGGLAGNYEQYFGPGTRLTVT.

In its sample, this clone was seen once. This chain connects TRBV6-5 to TRBJ2-1; 10 bases match TRBD2. This CDR3 contains 15 residues. The V and J ends lost 6 bases and 12 bases, in that order; junction bases with no gene match: 14. The germline CDR1 and CDR2 sequences are MNHEY and SVGAGI. The CDR3 DNA follows: TGTGCCAGCAGCCCCCCTAGCGGGAGCCCTCCAGGGCAGTTCTTC. Translation gives CASSPPSGSPPGQFF.

This sequence joins TRBV25-1 and TRBJ1-2; 7 positions agree with TRBD1. Germline V gene sequence: CDR1 MGHDK, CDR2 SYGVNS. The CDR3 runs to 14 residues. V gave up 5 bases and J gave up 6 bases; unmatched junction bases: 9. This chain's CDR3 is CASSLAGTGDGYTF. The DNA for the CDR3 is TGTGCCAGCAGTCTCGCAGGTACAGGGGATGGCTACACCTTC.

The rearrangement uses TRBV30 and TRBJ2-7, with D maybe TRBD2 (6 bases). This CDR3 has 13 amino acids. CDR1 is GTSNPN and CDR2 is SVGIG in the germline V gene (reference sequence). The germline V and J ends were trimmed by 2 bases and 7 bases, with 15 bases remaining between them. The CDR3 DNA reads as TGTGCCTGGAGTCCCGGGACTCCGGTGGAGCAGTACTTC. This gives the protein CAWSPGTPVEQYF.

This chain uses TRBV5-6 with TRBJ1-3; D is ambiguous. Trimming left V 2 bases short and J 1 base short, with 7 bases between. The CDR3 has 14 residues. Germline CDR1 SGHDT, CDR2 YYEEEE. CDR3 loop: CASSFPGSGNTIYF. CDR3 sequence (DNA): TGTGCCAGCAGCTTCCCCGGGTCTGGAAACACCATATATTTT.

The V gene is TRBV7-9, the J gene TRBJ1-2; TRBD1 might be the D (5 bases). This CDR3 region has 15 residues. The V end lost 1 base, the J end lost 2 bases, and 11 bases lay between the germline ends. Germline V lookup: CDR1 SEHNR, CDR2 FQNEAQ (reference sequence). CDR3 loop: CASSLVPTENYGYTF. In nucleotides, the CDR3 is TGTGCCAGCAGCTTAGTCCCGACAGAGAACTATGGCTACACCTTC.

The chain joins TRBV2 to TRBJ2-3; the D is unclear. The germline V gene encodes CDR1 SNHLY and CDR2 FYNNEI. The CDR3 sequence is 13 residues long. The V end was cut by 7 bases, the J end by 4 bases, with 12 bases between. Here the CDR3 reads CASTLLPPDTQYF. CDR3 DNA sequence: TGTGCCAGCACTCTCCTGCCCCCAGATACGCAGTATTTT.

This chain joins TRBV28 and TRBJ2-7; possibly TRBD2 for D (5 bases). Deletions cut 6 bases from V and 6 bases from J, with 18 bases between. Germline CDR1 reads MDHEN; CDR2 reads SYDVKM. The CDR3 covers 14 residues. For the CDR3, the DNA is TGTGCCAGCAGCCCCGGGATCCTGTCCGGCGAGCAGTACTTC. Residues: CASSPGILSGEQYF.

This clone came up once. The V call is TRBV5-1, the J call TRBJ2-5, with 8 bases that match TRBD1. Looked up from germline, CDR1 is SGHRS and CDR2 is YFSETQ. V gave up 4 bases and J gave up 5 bases; unmatched junction bases: 7. The CDR3 length is 14 residues. The DNA for the CDR3 is TGCGCCAGCAGCCCAGGGGGCGGAGGGGAGACCCAGTACTTC. Amino acid sequence: CASSPGGGGETQYF. Full variable domain (remainder filled in from reference TRBV5-1 and TRBJ2-5): KAGVTQTPRYLIKTRGQQVTLSCSPISGHRSVSWYQQTPGQGLQFLFEYFSETQRNKGNFPGRFSGRQFSNSRSEMNVSTLELGDSALYLCASSPGGGGETQYFGPGTRLLVL.

The table lists this clone with a few counts. This chain joins TRBV30 and TRBJ1-5, with D possibly TRBD1 on 6 matching bases. The CDR3 has 12 residues. The V and J ends lost 1 base and 10 bases respectively, with 11 bases between them. Germline V lookup: CDR1 GTSNPN, CDR2 SVGIG (reference sequence). CDR3 protein: CAWSGYGGPQHF. The CDR3 DNA is TGTGCCTGGAGTGGCTATGGGGGCCCCCAGCATTTT.

The rearrangement links TRBV25-1 to TRBJ2-7, with TRBD2 matching 8 bases. With V trimmed by 6 bases and J by 2 bases, 6 bases remained unmatched. This CDR3 has 14 amino acids. Germline values: CDR1 MGHDK, CDR2 SYGVNS. The CDR3: CASRPGGEAYEQYF. Here the CDR3 DNA reads TGTGCCAGCAGGCCGGGGGGGGAGGCCTACGAGCAGTACTTC.